A single TCR beta chain is shown here with its context. This specimen comes from a study of control samples from healthy donors and cancer patients. V gave up 1 base and J gave up 5 bases; unmatched junction bases: 5. Germline-derived CDR1 and CDR2 are SGHKS and YYEKEE (reference sequence). CDR3 length equals 15 residues. The protocol was immunoSEQ multiplex PCR, while the TCRdb copy is restricted to in-frame clones and leaves out a portion. The sample holds around 100,000 clones, about 91% seen once. Sample: blood. This clonotype originated in a woman between 18 and 29 years old in good health. This rearrangement joins TRBV5-5 to TRBJ1-1; TRBD1 matches 10 bases. CDR3 region: CASSLWDRGITEAFF. DNA of the CDR3: TGTGCCAGCAGCTTGTGGGACAGGGGAATTACTGAAGCTTTCTTT.